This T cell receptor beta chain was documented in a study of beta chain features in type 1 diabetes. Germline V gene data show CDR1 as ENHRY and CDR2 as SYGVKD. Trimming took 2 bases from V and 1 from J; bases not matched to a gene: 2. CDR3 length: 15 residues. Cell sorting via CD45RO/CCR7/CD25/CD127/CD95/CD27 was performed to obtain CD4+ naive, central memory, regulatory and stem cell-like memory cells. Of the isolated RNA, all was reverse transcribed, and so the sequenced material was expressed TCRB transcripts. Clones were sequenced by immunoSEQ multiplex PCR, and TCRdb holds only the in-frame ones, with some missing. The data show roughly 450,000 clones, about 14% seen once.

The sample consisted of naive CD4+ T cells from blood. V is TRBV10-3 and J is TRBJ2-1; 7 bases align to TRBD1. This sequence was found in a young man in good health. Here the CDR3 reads CAISEKQGSYNEQFF. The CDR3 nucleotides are TGTGCCATCAGTGAGAAACAGGGGTCCTACAATGAGCAGTTCTTC.